This TCR beta chain was sequenced for a study of blood T cell repertoires in COVID-19. Study-wide context: Whether acute or convalescent, the COVID-19 samples came from the United States, Italy and Spain. PBMCs, B-cell-depleted T cells, or T cells provided the cDNA or gDNA that made up the material.

Original processing notes: It was from reference gene primer amplification that nucleated cell counts were estimated. Repertoires were generated with immunoSEQ multiplex PCR, while TCRdb's copy carries only in-frame clones and drops some. For V, J and clone size, that table is used; D and trimming come from the DNA. The data hold around 100,000 clones, with 80% to 90% observed a single time. CDR1 is SGDLS and CDR2 is YYNGEE in the germline V gene. Trimming removed 0 bases at V and 4 bases at J, with 7 bases between. This CDR3 region has 13 residues. Sequenced sample: peripheral blood. This TCR was sampled from a human donor in a cohort sampled during active COVID-19. The chain carries TRBV9 and TRBJ2-5; D is ambiguous. CDR3 in amino acids: CASSVGGGETQYF. CDR3 nucleotides: TGTGCCAGCAGCGTAGGAGGTGGAGAGACCCAGTACTTC.